This T cell receptor (beta chain) was identified during a study of Ad26.COV2.S vaccination and SARS-CoV-2 variants. The treatment denotes: some 20 received Ad26.COV2.S at low or high dose, single or two shots; several received placebo; per-sample allocation not given. Specimen acquisition occurred on day 63 following the initial vaccine or placebo injection. Generated by immunoSEQ multiplex PCR, the TCRdb table keeps only in-frame clones and is missing some. The sample yields more than 400,000 clones, about nine tenths seen once. Germline loops: CDR1 SGHAT, CDR2 FQNNGV. V was pared by 7 bases and J by 7 bases, with 11 bases of the junction left unmatched. This CDR3 region has 16 residues.

Material: peripheral blood, obtained in a trial of Ad26.COV2.S vaccine versus placebo. The TCR sequence derives from a person aged 18 to 59 who received the Ad26.COV2.S COVID-19 vaccine or a placebo. The chain has TRBV11-2 and TRBJ2-1; 12 bases agree with TRBD1. CDR3 region: CASNPPGDRGLNEQFF. The CDR3 DNA is TGTGCCAGCAACCCTCCTGGGGACAGGGGGCTAAATGAGCAGTTCTTC.